One sample yielded the 29 T cell receptor beta chains listed below, sequenced in a study of cytomegalovirus exposure and HLA in healthy donors. The primer mix had 60 Vbeta and 13 Jbeta primers. Clones were sequenced by immunoSEQ multiplex PCR, and TCRdb holds only the in-frame ones, with some missing. The table records about 170,000 clones, around 80% of them present only once. The sequencing input was PBMCs. The receptor source for this set is a young man in good health and CMV-seronegative.

This chain joins TRBV10-3 and TRBJ2-7; unclear D gene. CDR3 length: 12 residues. V was trimmed by 3 bases and J by 3 bases, leaving 6 bases between them. Germline V gene lookup returns CDR1 ENHRY and CDR2 SYGVKD. CDR3 DNA: TGTGCCATCAGTGATAGGAGCTACGAGCAGTACTTC. Its protein is CAISDRSYEQYF.

The chain couples TRBV19 to TRBJ2-7, with TRBD1 identical over 10 bases. V trimming: 3 bases; J trimming: 4 bases; junction bases outside the gene matches: 6. Germline assignment: CDR1 LNHDA and CDR2 SQIVND (reference sequence). The CDR3 loop spans 15 amino acids. This CDR3 is CASSIGDRGRYEQYF. Written as DNA, the CDR3 is TGTGCCAGTAGTATTGGGGACAGGGGAAGGTACGAGCAGTACTTC.

The chain joins TRBV2 to TRBJ2-7; the match to TRBD2 covers 7 bases. Germline assignment: CDR1 SNHLY and CDR2 FYNNEI. The CDR3 length is 12 residues. The V and J ends lost 6 bases and 4 bases, in that order; junction bases with no gene match: 3. CDR3 coding DNA: TGTGCCAGCAGGACTAGCATGTACGAGCAGTACTTC. This codes for CASRTSMYEQYF.

This chain joins TRBV7-9 and TRBJ2-1, with 7 bases identical to TRBD2. After removal of 5 bases from V and 6 bases from J, the junction contained 4 bases not matched to a gene. Germline V gives CDR1 SEHNR, CDR2 FQNEAQ (reference sequence). CDR3 length: 13 amino acids. CDR3 region: CASSPPGGNEQFF. In DNA form, the CDR3 reads TGTGCCAGCAGCCCTCCGGGGGGCAATGAGCAGTTCTTC.

The rearrangement uses TRBV6-6 and TRBJ1-6; D is possibly TRBD1 (6 bases). This CDR3 spans 15 amino acids. Per the germline V gene, CDR1 is MNHNY and CDR2 is SVGAGI (reference sequence). V lost 6 bases and J lost 2, with 11 bases in between. CDR3 in DNA: TGTGCCAGCAGCCAAGGACAGCCCTATAATTCACCCCTCCACTTT. Its protein product is CASSQGQPYNSPLHF.

The J gene is TRBJ1-5, the V gene TRBV19; TRBD1 matches 7 bases. Trimming removed 6 bases from V and 2 bases from J; junction bases left unmatched: 7. CDR3 length: 15 residues. CDR1 LNHDA and CDR2 SQIVND come from the germline V gene (reference sequence). The CDR3 DNA is TGTGCCAGTAGGGACAGGACAGCAGGCAATCAGCCCCAGCATTTT. It is translated as CASRDRTAGNQPQHF.

The chain employs TRBV15 and TRBJ2-5; D call uncertain. Germline CDR1 is LNHNV and CDR2 is YYDKDF (reference sequence). The CDR3 is 13 amino acids. Between the trimmed V and J ends, which lost 1 base and 3 bases, there was a span of 6 bases. CDR3 DNA: TGTGCCACCAGCAGAGTCCCTGAAGAGACCCAGTACTTC. Protein sequence: CATSRVPEETQYF.

J is TRBJ2-7 and V is TRBV9; 8 bases fit TRBD2. CDR3 size: 16 residues. With 0 bases clipped from V and 0 bases from J, the junction kept 5 bases outside the gene matches. Germline-derived CDR1 and CDR2 are SGDLS and YYNGEE. CDR3 nucleotides: TGTGCCAGCAGCGTAGGGATAGCGGGGAGCTCCTACGAGCAGTACTTC. This encodes CASSVGIAGSSYEQYF. Together with reference TRBV9 and TRBJ2-7, the CDR3 gives the full variable domain: DSGVTQTPKHLITATGQRVTLRCSPRSGDLSVYWYQQSLDQGLQFLIQYYNGEERAKGNILERFSAQQFPDLHSELNLSSLELGDSALYFCASSVGIAGSSYEQYFGPGTRLTVT.

This chain joins TRBV19 and TRBJ2-1, with D possibly TRBD2 on 6 matching bases. With 3 bases removed from V and 8 bases from J, the gap between germline ends came to 20 bases. Germline V CDR1 and CDR2: LNHDA, SQIVND (reference sequence). The CDR3 has 16 residues. The CDR3 reads CASSIGTRGTDYEQFF. The CDR3 DNA follows: TGTGCCAGTAGTATTGGGACGCGCGGGACCGATTATGAGCAGTTCTTC.

The V gene is TRBV23-1, the J gene TRBJ1-2; D unclear. TRBV23-1 carries the ORF label, with uncertain function. V lost 0 bases, J lost 4 bases, and 24 bases lay in between. This CDR3 has 19 amino acids. The CDR3 loop reads CASSQSSRCKSLWSYGYTF. In DNA, the CDR3 is TGCGCCAGCAGTCAATCCTCAAGGTGTAAGAGCCTCTGGAGCTATGGCTACACCTTC.

CDR3 residues: CASSFDSLRYGYTF. The CDR3 DNA is TGTGCCAGCAGTTTTGACAGCTTGCGCTATGGCTACACCTTC. The chain uses TRBV2 and TRBJ1-2; a weak D match, TRBD1 (5 bases). The CDR3 runs 14 residues. CDR1 and CDR2 (germline): SNHLY, FYNNEI. Trimming removed 5 bases from V and 4 bases from J, with 14 bases in between.

The gene calls are TRBV11-3 and TRBJ2-1, with 9 bases matching TRBD1. In germline, CDR1 is SGHNT, CDR2 YENEEA. Germline trimming cut 5 bases from V and 7 bases from J; bases unmatched to any gene: 6. This CDR3 is 14 amino acids long. CDR3 sequence: CASSVGQGTNEQFF. The DNA of the CDR3 is TGTGCCAGCAGCGTGGGACAGGGTACGAATGAGCAGTTCTTC.

The V call is TRBV2, the J call TRBJ1-1; 7 bases align to TRBD1. The V segment lost 1 base and the J segment 7 bases; nucleotides outside the gene matches: 9. Per germline, CDR1 SNHLY and CDR2 FYNNEI. The CDR3 covers 15 residues. CDR3: CASSEEGGLDDEAFF. CDR3 bases: TGTGCCAGCAGTGAAGAAGGGGGCCTCGACGATGAAGCTTTCTTT.

DNA for the CDR3: TGTGCCATCGGGGACTTTCACTCTGGAAACACCATATATTTT. Residues: CAIGDFHSGNTIYF. This sequence joins TRBV10-3 and TRBJ1-3, with D tentatively TRBD1 (5 bases). The CDR3 spans 14 residues. V was clipped by 8 bases and J by 0 bases, with 11 bases between them. CDR1 is ENHRY, CDR2 SYGVKD, per germline.

J is TRBJ1-1 and V is TRBV27, with TRBD1 matching 7 bases. V was clipped by 8 bases and J by 7 bases; unmatched bases: 4. There are 11 residues in the CDR3. Per germline, CDR1 MNHEY and CDR2 SMNVEV (reference sequence). CDR3 in amino acids: CASQGGHEAFF. The CDR3, as DNA: TGTGCCAGCCAGGGGGGCCATGAAGCTTTCTTT.

This clone occurred once. The chain is built from TRBV7-9 and TRBJ2-7, with D tentatively TRBD1 (7 bases). This CDR3 is 15 amino acids long. CDR1 is SEHNR, CDR2 FQNEAQ, per germline (reference sequence). V lost 5 bases, J lost 3 bases, and 17 bases lay in between. The CDR3 sequence: CASSGDGGQYYEQYF. In DNA, the CDR3 is TGTGCCAGCAGCGGAGACGGGGGACAGTACTACGAGCAGTACTTC.

This clone showed up just once. The V call is TRBV5-1, the J call TRBJ2-5; D call uncertain. The CDR3 consists of 14 residues. Germline V lookup: CDR1 SGHRS, CDR2 YFSETQ. The V and J ends lost 0 bases and 2 bases respectively, with 8 bases between them. Written as DNA, the CDR3 is TGCGCCAGCAGCTTGGGTGCACAGCAAGAGACCCAGTACTTC. Translated, it gives CASSLGAQQETQYF.

This clone was observed once. The chain combines TRBV5-1 with TRBJ2-1; 8 bases fit TRBD1. The CDR3 is 16 residues long. V shed 3 bases and J 7 bases; nucleotides not matched to a gene: 12. The V gene's germline CDR1 is SGHRS and CDR2 YFSETQ. CDR3 in DNA: TGCGCCAGCAGCTCGAGAGTTGCCACAGGGGGAAATGAGCAGTTCTTC. Amino acid sequence: CASSSRVATGGNEQFF.

The CDR3, as DNA: TGCGCCAGCAGCTCGTCGGGACAGACCCAAGAGACCCAGTACTTC. Its protein is CASSSSGQTQETQYF. J is TRBJ2-5 and V is TRBV5-1; TRBD1 agrees at 7 bases. In germline, CDR1 is SGHRS, CDR2 YFSETQ. V dropped 3 bases and J dropped 1; count of bases not matched to a gene: 6. The CDR3 is made up of 15 amino acids.

V usage is TRBV19 and J usage is TRBJ1-4; 7 nucleotides agree with TRBD1. CDR3 length: 17 amino acids. Germline V CDR1 and CDR2: LNHDA, SQIVND (reference sequence). V shed 2 bases, J shed 2 bases, and the junction held 8 bases outside the gene matches. CDR3 protein: CASSIRDRATTNEKLFF. The CDR3 bases are TGTGCCAGTAGTATACGTGACAGGGCTACGACTAATGAAAAACTGTTTTTT. Looking up the rest from reference TRBV19 and TRBJ1-4 gives the full variable domain: DGGITQSPKYLFRKEGQNVTLSCEQNLNHDAMYWYRQDPGQGLRLIYYSQIVNDFQKGDIAEGYSVSREKKESFPLTVTSAQKNPTAFYLCASSIRDRATTNEKLFFGSGTQLSVL.

A word on this clone: This sample includes further DNA sequences coding for the same CDR3. The chain uses TRBV29-1 and TRBJ2-5; 7 positions match TRBD2. Per the germline V gene, CDR1 is SQVTM and CDR2 is ANQGSEA. The CDR3 totals 12 residues. This chain's CDR3 is CSAGRYQETQYF. The CDR3 DNA sequence: TGCAGTGCCGGGAGGTACCAAGAGACCCAGTACTTC.

About this clone itself: Other DNA sequences in the same sample also yield this CDR3. V and J are TRBV4-2 and TRBJ1-1; D is undetermined. The CDR3 totals 16 residues. V lost 0 bases and J lost 5, with 16 bases in between. Germline V CDR1 and CDR2: LGHNA, YNFKEQ. The DNA for the CDR3 is TGTGCCAGCAGCCAAGATCGGGTTCCCACGGGAACTGAAGCTTTCTTT. Translating it yields CASSQDRVPTGTEAFF.

This chain uses TRBV13 with TRBJ2-7; 8 bases line up with TRBD2. The V segment lost 5 bases and the J segment 4 bases; nucleotides outside the gene matches: 13. Per the germline V gene, CDR1 is PRHDT and CDR2 is FYEKMQ (reference sequence). This CDR3 has 16 residues. CDR3: CASSRVLGTRVYEQYF. DNA for the CDR3: TGTGCCAGCAGCCGCGTTTTAGGGACTAGGGTTTACGAGCAGTACTTC. Variable domain in full (rest from reference TRBV13 and TRBJ2-7): AAGVIQSPRHLIKEKRETATLKCYPIPRHDTVYWYQQGPGQDPQFLISFYEKMQSDKGSIPDRFSAQQFSDYHSELNMSSLELGDSALYFCASSRVLGTRVYEQYFGPGTRLTVT.

The V gene is TRBV19, the J gene TRBJ1-6, with D perhaps TRBD1 (6 bases). From germline, CDR1 is LNHDA and CDR2 SQIVND (reference sequence). The CDR3 has 14 amino acids. Trimming removed 6 bases from V and 3 bases from J, with 9 bases in between. The CDR3 bases are TGTGCCAGTAGCCCCAGGGGCTATAATTCACCCCTCCACTTT. Its protein product is CASSPRGYNSPLHF.

Details on this clone: Other DNA sequences in this specimen translate into the identical CDR3. V is TRBV27 and J is TRBJ2-7, with D possibly being TRBD2 (6 bases). Germline CDR1 MNHEY, CDR2 SMNVEV (reference sequence). The CDR3 totals 13 residues. V dropped 3 bases and J dropped 1 base, with 7 bases sitting between them. The CDR3 region has the DNA TGTGCCAGCAGTTTTAGCGGTTCCTACGAGCAGTACTTC. Translation gives CASSFSGSYEQYF.

The chain carries TRBV19 and TRBJ2-5; a weak D match, TRBD2 (6 bases). Trimming took off 5 bases at V and 5 bases at J, with 15 bases between the two ends. Germline CDR1 and CDR2: LNHDA and SQIVND (reference sequence). The CDR3 covers 14 residues. In DNA form, the CDR3 reads TGTGCCAGTAGTGCCCTCCGGGGGTCTGAGACCCAGTACTTC. Its protein is CASSALRGSETQYF.

The J gene is TRBJ2-7, the V gene TRBV4-1; D unclear. V shed 0 bases and J shed 0 bases, with 9 bases lying between them. Germline V gene lookup returns CDR1 MGHRA and CDR2 YSYEKL. The CDR3 covers 15 residues. In nucleotides, the CDR3 is TGCGCCAGCAGCCAAGAACGGCGGAGCTCCTACGAGCAGTACTTC. This gives the protein CASSQERRSSYEQYF.

The chain carries TRBV27 and TRBJ2-1; TRBD1 matches at 7 bases. CDR1 is MNHEY, CDR2 SMNVEV, per germline (reference sequence). J was trimmed by 9 bases and V by 3 bases; bases with no gene match: 14. The CDR3 is 16 amino acids. CDR3: CASSLNPPTGRSEQFF. In DNA, the CDR3 is TGTGCCAGCAGTTTGAACCCGCCGACAGGGCGGAGTGAGCAGTTCTTC.

V is TRBV4-1 and J is TRBJ2-6; 8 bases map to TRBD1. The CDR3 is made up of 21 amino acids. Germline V gene sequence: CDR1 MGHRA, CDR2 YSYEKL. The V gene end was trimmed by 2 bases and the J gene end by 0 bases; junction bases not matched to a gene: 15. The CDR3 DNA sequence: TGCGCCAGCAGCCAAATAAGCGCAAGAGGACAGGGTAACTCTGGGGCCAACGTCCTGACTTTC. Translating it yields CASSQISARGQGNSGANVLTF.